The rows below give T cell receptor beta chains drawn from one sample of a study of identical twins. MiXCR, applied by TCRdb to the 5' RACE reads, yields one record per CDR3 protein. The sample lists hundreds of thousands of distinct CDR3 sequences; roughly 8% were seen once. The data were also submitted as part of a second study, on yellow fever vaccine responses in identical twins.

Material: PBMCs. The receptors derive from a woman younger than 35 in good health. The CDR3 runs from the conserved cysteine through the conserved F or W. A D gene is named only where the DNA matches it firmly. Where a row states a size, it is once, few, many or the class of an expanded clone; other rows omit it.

cdr3_aa: CASSLAGTRTYEQYF; cdr3_nt: TGCGCCAGCAGCTTGGCCGGGACTAGGACCTACGAGCAGTACTTC; j_call: TRBJ2-7; d_call: TRBD2; clone_size: NA; v_call: TRBV5-1
cdr3_aa: CSVGGGQGQETQYF; cdr3_nt: TGCAGCGTTGGAGGGGGGCAAGGGCAAGAGACCCAGTACTTC; j_call: TRBJ2-5; d_call: NA; clone_size: NA; v_call: TRBV29-1
cdr3_aa: CASSREGGAGKTQYF; cdr3_nt: TGTGCCAGCAGCCGAGAGGGGGGGGCGGGAAAGACCCAGTACTTC; j_call: TRBJ2-5; d_call: NA; clone_size: NA; v_call: TRBV11-2
cdr3_aa: CATSSRASGMFEQFF; cdr3_nt: TGTGCCACCAGCAGTAGGGCTAGCGGGATGTTTGAGCAGTTCTTC; j_call: TRBJ2-1; d_call: TRBD2; clone_size: NA; v_call: TRBV15
cdr3_aa: CSVDDGEQGMDTQYF; cdr3_nt: TGCAGCGTTGATGACGGGGAACAGGGAATGGATACGCAGTATTTT; j_call: TRBJ2-3; d_call: NA; clone_size: NA; v_call: TRBV29-1
cdr3_aa: CASSQAAGDSNQPQHF; cdr3_nt: TGTGCCAGCAGCCAAGCGGCGGGGGATAGCAATCAGCCCCAGCATTTT; j_call: TRBJ1-5; d_call: NA; clone_size: NA; v_call: TRBV4-2
cdr3_aa: CASSSRVGGVETQYF; cdr3_nt: TGTGCCAGCAGTTCACGAGTGGGCGGGGTCGAGACCCAGTACTTC; j_call: TRBJ2-5; d_call: NA; clone_size: few; v_call: TRBV28
cdr3_aa: CASSQDRGLYTDTQYF; cdr3_nt: TGTGCCAGCAGCCAAGATAGGGGCCTCTACACAGATACGCAGTATTTT; j_call: TRBJ2-3; d_call: NA; clone_size: many; v_call: TRBV3-1
cdr3_aa: CATTMREVGEQFF; cdr3_nt: TGTGCCACCACGATGCGGGAGGTTGGTGAGCAGTTCTTC; j_call: TRBJ2-1; d_call: TRBD2; clone_size: NA; v_call: TRBV10-3
cdr3_aa: CSARDYNYFYEQYF; cdr3_nt: TGCAGTGCTAGAGATTATAACTACTTCTACGAGCAGTACTTC; j_call: TRBJ2-7; d_call: NA; clone_size: many; v_call: TRBV20-1
cdr3_aa: CASSKVTGTGANVLTF; cdr3_nt: TGTGCCAGCAGCAAAGTAACAGGGACTGGGGCCAACGTCCTGACTTTC; j_call: TRBJ2-6; d_call: NA; clone_size: NA; v_call: TRBV6-1
cdr3_aa: CASRRQGGGTEAFF; cdr3_nt: TGTGCCAGCAGACGACAGGGAGGTGGCACTGAAGCTTTCTTT; j_call: TRBJ1-1; d_call: TRBD1; clone_size: NA; v_call: TRBV11-2
cdr3_aa: CSVVKGLTEAFF; cdr3_nt: TGCAGCGTTGTAAAGGGGCTCACTGAAGCTTTCTTT; j_call: TRBJ1-1; d_call: NA; clone_size: few; v_call: TRBV29-1
cdr3_aa: CASMGQGAGRHNEQFF; cdr3_nt: TGTGCCAGCATGGGACAGGGGGCCGGCCGCCACAATGAGCAGTTCTTC; j_call: TRBJ2-1; d_call: TRBD1; clone_size: many; v_call: TRBV6-1
cdr3_aa: CASRPGGNTEAFF; cdr3_nt: TGTGCCAGCAGGCCTGGGGGGAACACTGAAGCTTTCTTT; j_call: TRBJ1-1; d_call: NA; clone_size: NA; v_call: TRBV7-9
cdr3_aa: CASPLHRVTDTQYF; cdr3_nt: TGTGCCAGCCCTTTACACCGGGTTACAGATACGCAGTATTTT; j_call: TRBJ2-3; d_call: NA; clone_size: few; v_call: TRBV12-3/TRBV12-4
cdr3_aa: CASRSLENTGELFF; cdr3_nt: TGCGCCAGCAGGTCTTTGGAGAACACCGGGGAGCTGTTTTTT; j_call: TRBJ2-2; d_call: NA; clone_size: many; v_call: TRBV5-1
cdr3_aa: CASRRLDGNQETQYF; cdr3_nt: TGTGCCAGCAGACGACTCGACGGTAACCAAGAGACCCAGTACTTC; j_call: TRBJ2-5; d_call: NA; clone_size: many; v_call: TRBV27
cdr3_aa: CASSIQGYNEQFF; cdr3_nt: TGTGCCAGCAGCATACAGGGGTACAATGAGCAGTTCTTC; j_call: TRBJ2-1; d_call: TRBD1; clone_size: many; v_call: TRBV12-3/TRBV12-4
cdr3_aa: CASSHPRLDGEQFF; cdr3_nt: TGCGCCAGCAGCCATCCCCGACTAGACGGTGAGCAGTTCTTC; j_call: TRBJ2-1; d_call: NA; clone_size: NA; v_call: TRBV4-1
cdr3_aa: CASSSGVDYEQYF; cdr3_nt: TGCGCCAGCAGCTCCGGGGTGGACTACGAGCAGTACTTC; j_call: TRBJ2-7; d_call: NA; clone_size: NA; v_call: TRBV5-1
cdr3_aa: CSASRLAGHLATQYF; cdr3_nt: TGCAGTGCTTCCAGACTAGCGGGGCACCTCGCGACCCAGTACTTC; j_call: TRBJ2-5; d_call: TRBD2; clone_size: few; v_call: TRBV20-1
cdr3_aa: CATSDPPGLAGQFF; cdr3_nt: TGTGCCACCAGTGACCCACCAGGACTAGCGGGGCAGTTCTTC; j_call: TRBJ2-1; d_call: TRBD2; clone_size: NA; v_call: TRBV24-1
cdr3_aa: CASSYDTSGKYNEQFF; cdr3_nt: TGTGCCAGCAGTTACGATACTAGCGGGAAGTACAATGAGCAGTTCTTC; j_call: TRBJ2-1; d_call: TRBD2; clone_size: NA; v_call: TRBV6-2/TRBV6-3
cdr3_aa: CASSIGRSSGDTDTQYF; cdr3_nt: TGCGCCAGCAGCATAGGTCGGTCTAGCGGGGACACAGATACGCAGTATTTT; j_call: TRBJ2-3; d_call: TRBD2; clone_size: many; v_call: TRBV5-1
cdr3_aa: CASSLEAGLTGELFF; cdr3_nt: TGTGCCAGCAGCTTAGAAGCGGGGTTGACCGGGGAGCTGTTTTTT; j_call: TRBJ2-2; d_call: TRBD2; clone_size: NA; v_call: TRBV11-3
cdr3_aa: CAWSWGTGLYEQYF; cdr3_nt: TGTGCCTGGAGTTGGGGGACAGGGCTCTACGAGCAGTACTTC; j_call: TRBJ2-7; d_call: TRBD1; clone_size: few; v_call: TRBV30
cdr3_aa: CASSSLLADSYNEQFF; cdr3_nt: TGTGCCAGCAGTTCCTTACTAGCGGACTCCTACAATGAGCAGTTCTTC; j_call: TRBJ2-1; d_call: TRBD2; clone_size: few; v_call: TRBV6-5
cdr3_aa: CASKPGNWFGEQYF; cdr3_nt: TGTGCCAGCAAGCCCGGGAACTGGTTTGGCGAGCAGTACTTC; j_call: TRBJ2-7; d_call: NA; clone_size: few; v_call: TRBV6-2/TRBV6-3
cdr3_aa: CASSKLGASEQFF; cdr3_nt: TGTGCCAGCAGTAAATTAGGGGCAAGTGAGCAGTTCTTC; j_call: TRBJ2-1; d_call: NA; clone_size: few; v_call: TRBV28
cdr3_aa: CASSYSIAGGPSYNEQFF; cdr3_nt: TGTGCCAGCAGTTACTCGATAGCGGGAGGGCCCTCCTACAATGAGCAGTTCTTC; j_call: TRBJ2-1; d_call: TRBD2; clone_size: few; v_call: TRBV6-2/TRBV6-3
cdr3_aa: CSVVLGANTEAFF; cdr3_nt: TGCAGCGTTGTGTTGGGGGCGAACACTGAAGCTTTCTTT; j_call: TRBJ1-1; d_call: NA; clone_size: many; v_call: TRBV29-1
cdr3_aa: CASSLVLGGEVERRRYTQYF; cdr3_nt: TGTGCCAGCAGCTTGGTGTTAGGGGGCGAGGTAGAGAGAAGGAGATATACGCAGTATTTT; j_call: TRBJ2-3; d_call: TRBD1; clone_size: NA; v_call: TRBV5-6
cdr3_aa: CASSLGPGGETQYF; cdr3_nt: TGTGCCAGCAGCTTAGGTCCCGGGGGGGAGACCCAGTACTTC; j_call: TRBJ2-5; d_call: TRBD2; clone_size: NA; v_call: TRBV7-3
cdr3_aa: CSASLAVSYEQYF; cdr3_nt: TGCAGTGCTAGCCTAGCGGTCTCCTACGAGCAGTACTTC; j_call: TRBJ2-7; d_call: TRBD2; clone_size: few; v_call: TRBV20-1
cdr3_aa: CSAPDRKNEQFF; cdr3_nt: TGCAGCGCCCCGGACAGGAAGAATGAGCAGTTCTTC; j_call: TRBJ2-1; d_call: TRBD1; clone_size: many; v_call: TRBV29-1
cdr3_aa: CASSAWGGSGANVLTF; cdr3_nt: TGTGCCAGCAGTGCATGGGGTGGGTCTGGGGCCAACGTCCTGACTTTC; j_call: TRBJ2-6; d_call: NA; clone_size: many; v_call: TRBV27
cdr3_aa: CASSLTTGVPNEQFF; cdr3_nt: TGTGCCAGCAGCTTAACAACAGGGGTCCCCAATGAGCAGTTCTTC; j_call: TRBJ2-1; d_call: TRBD1; clone_size: NA; v_call: TRBV7-9
cdr3_aa: CASSPLGSGNNEQFF; cdr3_nt: TGTGCCAGCAGCCCGTTAGGTAGCGGCAACAATGAGCAGTTCTTC; j_call: TRBJ2-1; d_call: NA; clone_size: many; v_call: TRBV3-1
cdr3_aa: CASSTVTQETQYF; cdr3_nt: TGTGCCAGCTCGACAGTTACGCAAGAGACCCAGTACTTC; j_call: TRBJ2-5; d_call: NA; clone_size: NA; v_call: TRBV19
cdr3_aa: CASSQLGGVSDTQYF; cdr3_nt: TGTGCCAGCAGCCAACTCGGAGGGGTATCAGATACGCAGTATTTT; j_call: TRBJ2-3; d_call: NA; clone_size: once; v_call: TRBV7-9
cdr3_aa: CASSRGTTTYEQYF; cdr3_nt: TGTGCCAGCAGCCGTGGGACTACTACGTACGAGCAGTACTTC; j_call: TRBJ2-7; d_call: TRBD2; clone_size: few; v_call: TRBV14
cdr3_aa: CAISERLADTQETQYF; cdr3_nt: TGTGCCATCAGTGAACGACTAGCGGATACACAAGAGACCCAGTACTTC; j_call: TRBJ2-5; d_call: TRBD2; clone_size: NA; v_call: TRBV10-3
cdr3_aa: CASSRTGQAYWTSGMTGELFF; cdr3_nt: TGTGCCAGCAGTCGAACGGGACAGGCTTATTGGACTAGCGGGATGACCGGGGAGCTGTTTTTT; j_call: TRBJ2-2; d_call: TRBD2; clone_size: NA; v_call: TRBV4-2
cdr3_aa: CAISEFAPDTQYF; cdr3_nt: TGTGCCATCAGTGAGTTCGCCCCAGATACGCAGTATTTT; j_call: TRBJ2-3; d_call: NA; clone_size: many; v_call: TRBV10-3
cdr3_aa: CASRGIQGNQPQHF; cdr3_nt: TGCGCCAGCAGAGGTATACAGGGGAATCAGCCCCAGCATTTT; j_call: TRBJ1-5; d_call: TRBD1; clone_size: NA; v_call: TRBV10-2
cdr3_aa: CSVLLSYEQYF; cdr3_nt: TGCAGCGTGCTACTTTCCTACGAGCAGTACTTC; j_call: TRBJ2-7; d_call: NA; clone_size: NA; v_call: TRBV29-1
cdr3_aa: CAISARTGGGEQYF; cdr3_nt: TGTGCCATCAGTGCCAGGACAGGTGGTGGAGAGCAGTACTTC; j_call: TRBJ2-7; d_call: TRBD1; clone_size: NA; v_call: TRBV10-3
cdr3_aa: CASSLMDTSGELFF; cdr3_nt: TGCGCCAGCAGCCTCATGGACACTTCCGGGGAGCTGTTTTTT; j_call: TRBJ2-2; d_call: NA; clone_size: few; v_call: TRBV5-1
cdr3_aa: CASATPTTETQYF; cdr3_nt: TGTGCCAGCGCGACCCCGACGACGGAGACCCAGTACTTC; j_call: TRBJ2-5; d_call: NA; clone_size: few; v_call: TRBV6-6
cdr3_aa: CASSLEREDGYTF; cdr3_nt: NA; j_call: TRBJ1-2; d_call: NA; clone_size: few; v_call: TRBV28
cdr3_aa: CASSVTGSETQYF; cdr3_nt: TGTGCCAGCAGCGTTACCGGGTCAGAGACCCAGTACTTC; j_call: TRBJ2-5; d_call: NA; clone_size: NA; v_call: TRBV7-3
cdr3_aa: CASSQDRGTGELFF; cdr3_nt: TGTGCCAGCAGCCAAGATAGAGGAACCGGGGAGCTGTTTTTT; j_call: TRBJ2-2; d_call: NA; clone_size: many; v_call: TRBV4-3
cdr3_aa: CAISDPGLGSPDTQYF; cdr3_nt: TGTGCCATCAGTGACCCCGGGCTTGGAAGCCCAGATACGCAGTATTTT; j_call: TRBJ2-3; d_call: NA; clone_size: many; v_call: TRBV10-3
cdr3_aa: CSAAFRTRSYEQYF; cdr3_nt: TGCAGTGCTGCCTTCCGGACACGATCCTACGAGCAGTACTTC; j_call: TRBJ2-7; d_call: NA; clone_size: NA; v_call: TRBV20-1
cdr3_aa: CASRGRDDTQYF; cdr3_nt: TGTGCCAGCAGAGGTCGAGATGATACGCAGTATTTT; j_call: TRBJ2-3; d_call: NA; clone_size: NA; v_call: TRBV6-5
cdr3_aa: CASSELEARQTQYF; cdr3_nt: TGTGCCAGCAGTGAATTAGAGGCTAGGCAGACCCAGTACTTC; j_call: TRBJ2-5; d_call: NA; clone_size: NA; v_call: TRBV25-1
cdr3_aa: CSATGRARLMNTEAFF; cdr3_nt: TGCAGTGCCACAGGTAGAGCGCGGCTAATGAACACTGAAGCTTTCTTT; j_call: TRBJ1-1; d_call: NA; clone_size: NA; v_call: TRBV20-1
cdr3_aa: CASSELRQGRGSDTQYF; cdr3_nt: TGTGCCAGCAGTGAATTAAGACAGGGAAGGGGGTCAGATACGCAGTATTTT; j_call: TRBJ2-3; d_call: TRBD1; clone_size: NA; v_call: TRBV25-1